This T cell receptor beta chain comes out of a study of OX40 agonist ivuxolimab in advanced cancers. The overall study: Six ivuxolimab dose levels, 0.01 to 10 mg/kg, were given intravenously every 2 weeks. The group had a mean age of 60 years, ranged from about 20 to 80, and was 75% to 85% male.

The protocol was immunoSEQ multiplex PCR, while the TCRdb copy is restricted to in-frame clones and leaves out a portion. The table has roughly 48,000 clones, about 83% seen once. Drawing of blood for sampling happened at baseline, at cycle 4 day 1, and at cycle 7 day 1. This CDR3 has 16 amino acids. Germline V gene lookup returns CDR1 SGHTA and CDR2 FQGTGA. The V and J ends lost 5 bases and 5 bases, in that order; junction bases with no gene match: 9. Study conclusions and caveats: In general, CD8+ T cells held more expanded clones than CD4+ did, on average.

In the case of this clone: Its antigen is not known.

V is TRBV7-3 and J is TRBJ2-3; 11 bases are shared with TRBD2. The receptor was isolated from an adult with an advanced solid tumor such as melanoma, head and neck, liver or kidney cancer. The sample consisted of CD4+ or CD8+ T cells sorted from blood, taken in a trial of the OX40 agonist ivuxolimab. CDR3 nucleotides: TGTGCCAGCAGCCGCCCCGGGACTAGCGGCGGAGATACGCAGTATTTT. Translation gives CASSRPGTSGGDTQYF.